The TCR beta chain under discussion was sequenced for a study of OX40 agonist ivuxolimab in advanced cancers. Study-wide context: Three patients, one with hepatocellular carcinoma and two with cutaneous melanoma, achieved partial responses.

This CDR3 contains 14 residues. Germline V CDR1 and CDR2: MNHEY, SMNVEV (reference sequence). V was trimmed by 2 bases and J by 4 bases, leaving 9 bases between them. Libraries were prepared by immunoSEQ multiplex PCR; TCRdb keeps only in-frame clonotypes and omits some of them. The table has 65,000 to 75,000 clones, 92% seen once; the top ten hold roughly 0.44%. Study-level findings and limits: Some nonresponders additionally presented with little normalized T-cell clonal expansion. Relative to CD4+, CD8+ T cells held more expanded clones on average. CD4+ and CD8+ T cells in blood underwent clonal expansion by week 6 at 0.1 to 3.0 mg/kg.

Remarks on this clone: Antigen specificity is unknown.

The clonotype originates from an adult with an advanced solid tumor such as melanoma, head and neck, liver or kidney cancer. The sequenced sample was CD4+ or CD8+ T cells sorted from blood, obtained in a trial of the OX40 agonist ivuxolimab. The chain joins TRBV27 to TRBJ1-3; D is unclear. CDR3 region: CASSLRGVGNTIYF. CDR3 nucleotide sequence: TGTGCCAGCAGTTTACGTGGCGTCGGAAACACCATATATTTT.